This paragraph covers one TCR beta chain sequence. Its antigen is unidentified. The treatment was: 10-day PBMC culture with coronavirus spike peptide pools or control peptides (ViraFEST assay). The sample originates from a study of vaccination and CD4 T cells after COVID-19. About the study: Overlapping spike peptides from SARS-CoV-2, HCoV-NL63, HCoV-OC43 and HCoV-229E served to stimulate the cells.

Cultured CD4+ T cell DNA underwent sequencing with the Oncomine TCR Beta short-read assay. The source of extracted genomic DNA was cultured CD4+ T cells. TCRdb ran MiXCR on the PCR reads and lists one entry per CDR3 protein. The table has around 10,000 distinct CDR3 sequences, 64% seen once. V lost 4 bases to trimming and J lost 1 base, with 8 bases between them. Per germline, CDR1 MNHNS and CDR2 SASEGT. The CDR3 is made up of 14 amino acids. The specimen was CD4+ T cells from blood, cultured in vitro. The sequence was collected from a human donor who had recovered from COVID-19. The rearrangement links TRBV6-1 to TRBJ2-1; D unresolved. CDR3 in amino acids: CASSAAGSYNEQFF. The CDR3 region has the DNA TGTGCCAGCAGTGCCGCCGGTTCCTACAATGAGCAGTTCTTC.